This T cell receptor (beta chain) was captured by sequencing in a study of long-term antiretroviral therapy in people with HIV. General study findings and limits: ART-treated samples gained diversity yet remained below transplant donor controls.

Remarks on this clone: Its antigen is still unknown.

Participants with HIV, all of them, were treated in the United States. The authors ran the immunoSEQ assay, v3.0, at survey level. Samples were sequenced targeting 40,000-50,000 T-cell genomes each. TCRdb's table, derived via immunoSEQ multiplex PCR, lists solely in-frame clones and lacks some. The sample yields approximately 35,000 clones, nearly 95% seen once. Sequenced material: unsorted PBMCs, taken approximately 5.1 years after starting antiretroviral therapy. The sequence was obtained from a woman between 50 and 59 years old with HIV.

This CDR3 is CASSPLLSSYGTQYF. The CDR3, as DNA: TGTGCCAGCTCACCACTCTTAAGCTCCTACGGGACCCAGTACTTC. The chain couples TRBV18 to TRBJ2-5; D is unresolved. Germline V CDR1 and CDR2: KGHSH, LQKENI. The CDR3 sequence is 15 residues long. Trimming left V 1 base short and J 7 bases short, with 16 bases between.